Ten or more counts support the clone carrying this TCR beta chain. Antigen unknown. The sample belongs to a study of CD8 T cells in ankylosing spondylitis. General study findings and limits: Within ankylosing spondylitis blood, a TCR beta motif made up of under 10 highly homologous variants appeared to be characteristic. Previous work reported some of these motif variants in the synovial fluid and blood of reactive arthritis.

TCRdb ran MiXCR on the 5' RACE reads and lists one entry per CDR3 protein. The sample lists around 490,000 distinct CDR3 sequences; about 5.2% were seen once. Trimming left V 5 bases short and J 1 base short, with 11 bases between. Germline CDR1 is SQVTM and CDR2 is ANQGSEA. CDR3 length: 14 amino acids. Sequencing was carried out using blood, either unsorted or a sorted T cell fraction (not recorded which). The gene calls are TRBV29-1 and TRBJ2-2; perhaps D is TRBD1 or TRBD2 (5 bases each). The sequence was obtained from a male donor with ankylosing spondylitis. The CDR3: CSVSGDLNTGELFF. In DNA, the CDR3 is TGCAGCGTTTCCGGGGACCTGAACACCGGGGAGCTGTTTTTT.